Each of the 23 T cell receptor beta chains below was sequenced from the same sample in a study of blood T cell repertoires in COVID-19. Produced via immunoSEQ multiplex PCR; TCRdb's table is partial and in-frame only. The table includes 150,000 to 200,000 clones, around 86% detected once. The sequenced sample consisted of peripheral blood. The receptors stem from a man between 65 and 79 years old with acute or convalescent COVID-19.

This clone turned up a few times. V is TRBV30 and J is TRBJ1-4, with a possible D match to TRBD1 (6 bases). Trimming took 4 bases from V and 0 from J, leaving 9 bases between them. CDR3 length: 14 amino acids. Germline V gene lookup returns CDR1 GTSNPN and CDR2 SVGIG (reference sequence). This chain's CDR3 is CAWTQGTTNEKLFF. The DNA of the CDR3 is TGTGCCTGGACGCAGGGGACAACTAATGAAAAACTGTTTTTT.

The chain couples TRBV25-1 to TRBJ1-4; unclear D gene. The CDR3 runs to 12 residues. Trimming cost V 4 bases and J 7 bases, with 7 bases left between them. Germline lookup yields CDR1 MGHDK and CDR2 SYGVNS. The chain's CDR3 is CASSVSREKLFF. The CDR3 coding sequence is TGTGCCAGCAGTGTCTCCCGTGAAAAACTGTTTTTT.

This chain uses TRBV5-1 with TRBJ2-5; TRBD2 matches 12 bases. The ends lost 3 bases at V and 5 bases at J; junction bases unmatched: 5. Germline-derived CDR1 and CDR2 are SGHRS and YFSETQ. This CDR3 has 15 residues. CDR3 in DNA: TGCGCCAGCAGCTCGACTAGCGGGGGTCTGGAGACCCAGTACTTC. Protein: CASSSTSGGLETQYF.

The chain has TRBV13 and TRBJ2-7; TRBD1 agrees at 9 bases. V dropped 5 bases and J dropped 1; count of bases not matched to a gene: 6. This CDR3 region has 15 residues. In germline, CDR1 is PRHDT, CDR2 FYEKMQ (reference sequence). The CDR3 DNA sequence: TGTGCCAGCAGCCCAGGGACAGGGTTGTCCTACGAGCAGTACTTC. Translating gives CASSPGTGLSYEQYF.

The gene calls are TRBV19 and TRBJ2-1; 14 nucleotides agree with TRBD2. The CDR3 loop spans 20 amino acids. V dropped 4 bases and J dropped 0; count of bases not matched to a gene: 11. The germline CDR1 and CDR2 sequences are LNHDA and SQIVND (reference sequence). Here the CDR3 DNA reads TGTGCCAGTAGTAGGTTCCCCTCCGGGACTAGCGGGAGCTCCTACAATGAGCAGTTCTTC. It translates to CASSRFPSGTSGSSYNEQFF.

This clone has just a few counts. This chain connects TRBV7-9 to TRBJ2-3; D gene uncertain. Trimming took off 5 bases at V and 2 bases at J, with 5 bases between the two ends. CDR1 and CDR2 from the germline V gene are SEHNR and FQNEAQ (reference sequence). The CDR3 covers 12 residues. CDR3 DNA: TGTGCCAGCAGCCGAGTCACAGATACGCAGTATTTT. Its protein product is CASSRVTDTQYF.

CDR3 DNA sequence: TGTGCCAGCAGTGAGTCCCATTCCTACAATGAGCAGTTCTTC. It encodes CASSESHSYNEQFF. The chain combines TRBV2 with TRBJ2-1; unclear D gene. Germline V gene sequence: CDR1 SNHLY, CDR2 FYNNEI. The length of the CDR3 is 14 residues. The V gene lost 3 bases and the J gene lost 1 base, with 7 bases spanning the gap. The full variable domain, its missing parts supplied by reference TRBV2 and TRBJ2-1, is EPEVTQTPSHQVTQMGQEVILRCVPISNHLYFYWYRQILGQKVEFLVSFYNNEISEKSEIFDDQFSVERPDGSNFTLKIRSTKLEDSAMYFCASSESHSYNEQFFGPGTRLTVL.

V and J are TRBV10-1 and TRBJ2-1, with TRBD1 identical over 8 bases. Germline values: CDR1 WNHNN, CDR2 SYGVQD (reference sequence). The CDR3 is 13 amino acids. V was pared by 3 bases and J by 7 bases, with 2 bases of the junction left unmatched. CDR3 residues: CASSDRDRNEQFF. DNA for the CDR3: TGCGCCAGCAGTGACCGGGACAGGAATGAGCAGTTCTTC.

The chain recombines TRBV2 with TRBJ1-5; D is perhaps TRBD1 (6 bases). V lost 5 bases, J lost 4 bases, and 12 bases lay in between. This CDR3 region has 14 residues. The germline V gene encodes CDR1 SNHLY and CDR2 FYNNEI. CDR3 nucleotide sequence: TGTGCCAGCAGTCAAAACGGACAGAATCAGCCCCAGCATTTT. Translation gives CASSQNGQNQPQHF.

J is TRBJ1-2 and V is TRBV15; D not resolved. The CDR3 has 12 amino acids. CDR1 is LNHNV and CDR2 is YYDKDF in the germline V gene (reference sequence). The V gene lost 4 bases and the J gene lost 0 bases, with 3 bases spanning the gap. The CDR3 DNA is TGTGCCACCAGCACAGCTAACTATGGCTACACCTTC. Translating gives CATSTANYGYTF.

The chain employs TRBV29-1 and TRBJ2-5; 8 bases agree with TRBD1. CDR3 length equals 13 residues. CDR1 and CDR2 from the germline V gene are SQVTM and ANQGSEA. V shed 6 bases, J shed 4 bases, and the junction held 7 bases outside the gene matches. In DNA form, the CDR3 reads TGCAGCGTAGGACAGGGTCCGAGAGAGACCCAGTACTTC. Translated: CSVGQGPRETQYF.

This clone was counted a few times. V is TRBV15 and J is TRBJ2-7, with 8 bases aligning to TRBD1. With V trimmed by 1 base and J by 5 bases, 4 bases remained unmatched. CDR1 and CDR2 from the germline V gene are LNHNV and YYDKDF (reference sequence). The CDR3 covers 14 residues. The CDR3 DNA reads TGTGCCACCAGCAGAGGACAGGGGCAGGACGAGCAGTACTTC. It specifies CATSRGQGQDEQYF.

The chain is built from TRBV7-2 and TRBJ2-4; tentatively, D is TRBD2 (6 bases). This CDR3 spans 14 amino acids. Germline lookup yields CDR1 SGHTA and CDR2 FQGNSA. V lost 2 bases and J lost 12, with 17 bases in between. In nucleotides, the CDR3 is TGTGCCAGCAGCTTACTCGGGAGAATCCCTGATCAGTACTTC. This translates into CASSLLGRIPDQYF.

The gene calls are TRBV5-1 and TRBJ1-1; a possible D gene is TRBD1 (6 bases). Trimming left V 5 bases short and J 0 bases short, with 23 bases between. From germline, CDR1 is SGHRS and CDR2 YFSETQ. The CDR3 is 18 residues long. The CDR3 nucleotides read TGCGCCAGCAGAACACCACAGGGACGGGCGAGCATGAACACTGAAGCTTTCTTT. It yields the protein CASRTPQGRASMNTEAFF.

The chain uses TRBV5-1 and TRBJ2-5; D unclear. Trimming removed 4 bases from V and 4 bases from J, with 17 bases in between. CDR1 and CDR2 (germline): SGHRS, YFSETQ. The CDR3 is made up of 15 amino acids. The CDR3 loop reads CASSPQASNGETQYF. The CDR3 DNA follows: TGCGCCAGCAGCCCTCAAGCGTCGAACGGAGAGACCCAGTACTTC. The whole variable domain, filled in from reference TRBV5-1 and TRBJ2-5, reads KAGVTQTPRYLIKTRGQQVTLSCSPISGHRSVSWYQQTPGQGLQFLFEYFSETQRNKGNFPGRFSGRQFSNSRSEMNVSTLELGDSALYLCASSPQASNGETQYFGPGTRLLVL.

CDR3 amino acids: CASPWEAGASTDTQYF. The CDR3 DNA reads as TGTGCCAGCCCCTGGGAGGCGGGGGCTAGCACAGATACGCAGTATTTT. The chain combines TRBV14 with TRBJ2-3; TRBD2 is a possible D gene (7 bases). The CDR3 runs to 16 residues. Germline-derived CDR1 and CDR2 are SGHDN and FVKESK. The V gene lost 8 bases and the J gene lost 0 bases, with 18 bases spanning the gap.

This sequence joins TRBV24-1 and TRBJ2-2, with D maybe TRBD2 (6 bases). The V gene lost 3 bases and the J gene lost 3 bases, with 13 bases spanning the gap. The CDR3 totals 16 residues. The germline V gene encodes CDR1 KGHDR and CDR2 SFDVKD. CDR3 region: CATSDPRSGYTGELFF. In DNA, the CDR3 is TGTGCCACCAGTGATCCTCGTAGCGGCTACACCGGGGAGCTGTTTTTT.

This rearrangement joins TRBV6-2 or TRBV6-3 to TRBJ2-5; D call uncertain. V lost 5 bases and J 4 bases, leaving 8 bases between the germline ends. The CDR3 extends over 12 amino acids. Looked up from germline, CDR1 is MNHEY and CDR2 is SVGEGT. This chain's CDR3 is CASSIARETQYF. The DNA for the CDR3 is TGTGCCAGCAGTATAGCTCGAGAGACCCAGTACTTC.

This clone was counted between two and nine times. V gene TRBV21-1 combines with J gene TRBJ1-2; the D call in the table, TRBD1, was not verified against the DNA. TRBV21-1 is a recognized pseudogene. The CDR3 contains 14 residues. CDR3 bases: TGTGCCAGCAGCAATGGGGAGAGGGGGCTTGGCTACACCTTC. Translated, it gives CASSNGERGLGYTF.

This chain links TRBV11-2 with TRBJ2-5; D gene uncertain. Germline CDR1 and CDR2: SGHAT and FQNNGV. The V gene lost 5 bases and the J gene lost 1 base, with 8 bases spanning the gap. The length of the CDR3 is 13 residues. The CDR3 protein is CASSRAVQETQYF. For the CDR3, the DNA is TGTGCCAGCAGCCGCGCGGTCCAAGAGACCCAGTACTTC.

V and J are TRBV14 and TRBJ1-1; D possibly corresponds to TRBD1 (5 bases). Germline CDR1 reads SGHDN; CDR2 reads FVKESK. With 7 bases removed from V and 1 base from J, the gap between germline ends came to 10 bases. There are 13 residues in the CDR3. The CDR3 protein is CASTQTENTEAFF. The CDR3 coding sequence is TGTGCCAGCACCCAGACAGAGAACACTGAAGCTTTCTTT.

V and J are TRBV5-1 and TRBJ2-5; 16 nucleotides align to TRBD2. CDR3 size: 17 residues. CDR1 SGHRS and CDR2 YFSETQ come from the germline V gene. J was trimmed by 0 bases and V by 4 bases; bases with no gene match: 3. CDR3 sequence: CASSAGLAGGYQETQYF. The CDR3 nucleotides read TGCGCCAGCAGCGCGGGACTAGCGGGGGGGTACCAAGAGACCCAGTACTTC.

The J gene is TRBJ1-2, the V gene TRBV20-1; no clear D gene. This CDR3 has 11 residues. Per germline, CDR1 DFQATT and CDR2 SNEGSKA (reference sequence). Trimming cost V 2 bases and J 5 bases, with 6 bases left between them. The CDR3 spells CSARSGYGYTF. CDR3 in DNA: TGCAGTGCTAGAAGCGGGTATGGCTACACCTTC.